A single sample is the source of the 22 T cell receptor beta chains below, sequenced in a study of tumor and adjacent non-tumor tissue in lung cancer. No cell sorting was done before RNA was extracted from the tissue. TCRbeta libraries were built with three rounds of nested PCR, modified from ARM-PCR. TCRdb called the multiplex PCR reads again in MiXCR, with one record for every CDR3 protein. The data contain 68,000 or so distinct CDR3 sequences, roughly three fifths of them singletons. The sequencing sample was made of lung tumor tissue. The source is a man over 45 with non-small cell lung cancer.

Only a few counts were recorded for this clonotype. This chain connects TRBV24-1 to TRBJ1-5; 11 nucleotides match TRBD1. This CDR3 contains 15 residues. Losses at the gene ends were 3 bases for V and 6 bases for J; bases not matched to a gene: 3. Per germline, CDR1 KGHDR and CDR2 SFDVKD. The CDR3 here is CATSDGQGASQPQHF. The CDR3 nucleotides are TGTGCCACCAGTGATGGACAGGGGGCAAGTCAGCCCCAGCATTTT.

On this clonotype itself: The junction shows a germline mismatch at one end, possibly a read error. V gene TRBV12-3 or TRBV12-4 combines with J gene TRBJ2-1; 8 bases line up with TRBD2. This CDR3 has 14 residues. CDR3 coding DNA: TGTGCGAGCACTTTCGGGGGGGGGTACAATGAGCAGTTTTTC. This gives the protein CASTFGGGYNEQFF.

Comment on this clonotype: Sequence at one end of the junction differs from germline and may be a read error. The chain couples TRBV11-1 to TRBJ1-1, with a possible D match to TRBD1 (6 bases). Germline V gene sequence: CDR1 SGHAT, CDR2 FQDESV (reference sequence). CDR3 length equals 14 residues. The CDR3 is CASSLITGNTEAYF. For the CDR3, the DNA is TGTGCTAGCAGCTTAATAACAGGGAACACTGAAGCTTACTTT.

This clonotype was recorded a few times. The genes are TRBV28 and TRBJ2-1, with 10 bases lining up with TRBD2. Trimming cost V 4 bases and J 10 bases; bases outside gene matches: 7. Per the germline V gene, CDR1 is MDHEN and CDR2 is SYDVKM. This CDR3 is built from 14 residues. CDR3 bases: TGTGCCAGCAGTTCCGGGACTAGCGCCCGGGAGCAGTTCTTC. It codes for CASSSGTSAREQFF.

This chain joins TRBV14 and TRBJ2-1, with a tentative D call TRBD1 (6 bases). Germline CDR1 and CDR2: SGHDN and FVKESK. V dropped 4 bases and J dropped 4 bases, with 17 bases sitting between them. The CDR3 loop spans 16 amino acids. The CDR3 loop is CASSLSGTTTYNEQFF. The CDR3, as DNA: TGTGCCAGCAGCCTGTCCGGGACAACCACTTACAATGAGCAGTTCTTC.

For this clonotype: This could be a read error, since a much larger clone is one nucleotide away. The V and J genes are TRBV6-1 and TRBJ2-2; no clear D gene. CDR3 length: 17 residues. Trimming took 5 bases from V and 1 from J, leaving 17 bases between them. Germline CDR1 reads MNHNS; CDR2 reads SASEGT. The DNA of the CDR3 is TGTGCCAGCAGTAAAAGGGCCCTAGAGAGGAACACCGGGGAGCTGTTTTTT. Its translation is CASSKRALERNTGELFF.

About this clonotype itself: A much more abundant neighbour one base away suggests this may be a read error. The CDR3 loop reads CASSFHTNTGELFF. In DNA, the CDR3 is TGTGCCAGCAGTTTTCATACGAACACCGGGGAGCTGTTTTTT. The V call is TRBV12-3 or TRBV12-4, the J call TRBJ2-2; D is unresolved. Deletions cut 3 bases from V and 0 bases from J, with 5 bases between. CDR3 length equals 14 residues.

On this clonotype: The conserved phenylalanine or tryptophan is not found at the CDR3 terminus, so this likely reflects a read error. This chain connects TRBV4-1 to TRBJ2-3; D may be TRBD1 (5 bases). The CDR3 covers 14 residues. Germline V lookup: CDR1 MGHRA, CDR2 YSYEKL. The CDR3 DNA reads as TGCGGCAGCAGCCCAAACAGGCTCACAGATACGCAGTATTTG. Protein product: CGSSPNRLTDTQYL.

As for this clonotype: One end of the junction varies from germline; a read error may be responsible. V gene TRBV11-1 combines with J gene TRBJ2-1; 13 bases align to TRBD2. CDR1 and CDR2 (germline): SGHAT, FQDESV (reference sequence). This CDR3 has 15 amino acids. The CDR3 spells CVSSLGTSGASEQFF. The CDR3, as DNA: TGTGTCAGCAGCCTCGGGACTAGCGGGGCCAGTGAGCAGTTCTTC.

A note on this clonotype: A much larger clone differs by one base, so this may be a read error. The genes are TRBV24-1 and TRBJ1-1; D is unclear. Per the germline V gene, CDR1 is KGHDR and CDR2 is SFDVKD. CDR3 length equals 11 residues. The CDR3 reads CATSDNIEAFF. In DNA form, the CDR3 reads TGTGCCACCAGTGACAACATTGAAGCTTTCTTT.

The sample holds many counts of this clonotype. The chain recombines TRBV4-1 with TRBJ2-5; 8 nucleotides agree with TRBD2. V was pared by 4 bases and J by 5 bases, with 9 bases of the junction left unmatched. The germline V gene encodes CDR1 MGHRA and CDR2 YSYEKL. The CDR3 is made up of 15 amino acids. For the CDR3, the DNA is TGCGCCAGCAGCCTCCGCCGGGAGCGGGGGGAGACCCAGTACTTC. Translated: CASSLRRERGETQYF.

With regard to this clonotype: The junction departs from the called germline gene at one end, perhaps through a read error. J is TRBJ1-2 and V is TRBV28; D not certain. The CDR3 length is 14 residues. Germline lookup yields CDR1 MDHEN and CDR2 SYDVKM. The CDR3 DNA reads as TGTGCCAGCAGTTTCCTTCGACGGAGCTCGGGCTACGCCTTT. This codes for CASSFLRRSSGYAF.

The CDR3 bases are TGTGCCAGCTCCGACAGCCACATGAGCACTGAAGCTTTCTTT. Its protein product is CASSDSHMSTEAFF. The rearrangement joins TRBV7-9 to TRBJ1-1; TRBD1 might be the D (5 bases). Trimming removed 8 bases from V and 4 bases from J, with 17 bases in between. The germline V gene encodes CDR1 SEHNR and CDR2 FQNEAQ (reference sequence). The CDR3 is 14 residues long.

As for this clonotype: This sequence may be a read error, since a much larger clone differs from it by one base. The missing conserved phenylalanine or tryptophan at the end of this CDR3 makes a read error likely. The chain combines TRBV12-3 or TRBV12-4 with TRBJ2-7; D may be TRBD1 or TRBD2 (6 bases each). Trimming took 4 bases from V and 3 from J, leaving 19 bases between them. The CDR3 consists of 16 residues. Written as DNA, the CDR3 is TGTGCCAGCAGTTGGGAACGGGGGCCTTTGGACTACGAGCAGTACCTC. Protein product: CASSWERGPLDYEQYL.

Only one count was recorded for this clonotype. The junction shows a germline mismatch at one end, possibly a read error. V gene TRBV10-3 combines with J gene TRBJ2-2, with TRBD2 matching 7 bases. CDR1 ENHRY and CDR2 SYGVKD come from the germline V gene. The CDR3 extends over 18 amino acids. The CDR3 loop is CAVSERGSGPTNAGELFF. DNA of the CDR3: TGTGCCGTCAGTGAGCGGGGATCCGGACCTACGAACGCCGGGGAGCTGTTCTTT.

Concerning this clonotype itself: A junction boundary mismatches the germline segment, possibly from a read error. The chain is built from TRBV7-8 and TRBJ1-2; D might be TRBD1 (5 bases). Germline assignment: CDR1 SGHVS and CDR2 FQNEAQ. The length of the CDR3 is 16 residues. The CDR3 DNA reads as TGTGCCACCAGTTACGGGGGGGGGATGGGAGACTATGGCTTCACCTTC. Translated, it gives CATSYGGGMGDYGFTF.

The table lists this clonotype with a few counts. A much larger clone sits a single nucleotide away, making a read error possible. In this CDR3 the conserved last residue, phenylalanine or tryptophan, is missing, so a read error is likely. The chain joins TRBV6-2 or TRBV6-3 to TRBJ2-1; 10 positions match TRBD2. This CDR3 has 16 residues. V lost 2 bases, J lost 6 bases, and 7 bases stayed unmatched. CDR1 is MNHEY, CDR2 SVGEGT, per germline. The CDR3 DNA is TGTGCCAGCAGTTACAGGCTAGCGGGAGCTGGCAATGAGCAGTTCCTC. Amino acids: CASSYRLAGAGNEQFL.

Comment on this clonotype: At one end the junction does not follow the germline gene, possibly because of a read error. V is TRBV6-5 and J is TRBJ1-1, with a weak D call TRBD1 (5 bases). Per the germline V gene, CDR1 is MNHEY and CDR2 is SVGAGI. This CDR3 region has 12 residues. CDR3 bases: TGTGTCAGCAGCTCCACCGGGACGGAAGCTCCCTTT. Its translation is CVSSSTGTEAPF.

Many counts were recorded for this clonotype. The chain links TRBV6-6 to TRBJ2-7, with 11 nucleotides matching TRBD1. V dropped 2 bases and J dropped 5; count of bases not matched to a gene: 8. Germline CDR1 MNHNY, CDR2 SVGAGI (reference sequence). CDR3 length: 16 amino acids. CDR3 sequence reads: CASSYTPGTGGNEQYF. In DNA, the CDR3 is TGTGCCAGCAGTTACACCCCCGGGACAGGGGGAAACGAGCAGTACTTC.

The chain links TRBV6-5 to TRBJ2-1; D is perhaps TRBD2 (7 bases). Trimming cost V 0 bases and J 13 bases, with 22 bases left between them. This CDR3 contains 16 residues. Per the germline V gene, CDR1 is MNHEY and CDR2 is SVGAGI. In nucleotides, the CDR3 is TGTGCCAGCAGTTACTCGCTTGGGGAGGGGGAAGAGACTCAGTTCTTC. Protein product: CASSYSLGEGEETQFF.

This clonotype was detected once. A read error is possible here, since a much larger clone lies one base away. V is TRBV10-3 and J is TRBJ2-7, with D perhaps being TRBD1 or TRBD2 (6 bases each). This CDR3 contains 16 residues. Germline V gene data show CDR1 as ENHRY and CDR2 as SYGVKD. As DNA, the CDR3 is TGTGCCATCGGTGAGTCGCCTGCCTCGGGGGCGTACGAGCAGTACTTC. It specifies CAIGESPASGAYEQYF.

This clonotype showed up just once. A single base separates this from a much larger clone, so it may be a read error. V and J are TRBV12-3 or TRBV12-4 and TRBJ2-7, with 8 nucleotides matching TRBD1. There are 14 residues in the CDR3. The J segment lost 4 bases and the V segment lost 4 bases, leaving 6 bases of the junction unmatched. CDR3 loop: CASSSRDRGYEQYF. The DNA for the CDR3 is TGTGCCAGCAGTTCCAGAGACAGGGGTTACGAGCAGTACTTC.